Below are 4 T cell receptor beta chains sequenced from a single sample in a study of shared clonotypes between healthy human individuals. Some clones are missing from TCRdb's copy, which holds only in-frame ones; the method was immunoSEQ multiplex PCR. The repertoire holds over 850,000 clones, with around three quarters as singletons. Material for sequencing was memory CD4+ T cells from PBMCs. The subset here: CD45RA-negative fraction. Receptors originate from a man aged 18 to 30 in good health. Some clones in this sample may be carry-over from other donors' samples.

The chain carries TRBV5-5 and TRBJ1-1; D uncertain. In germline, CDR1 is SGHKS, CDR2 YYEKEE (reference sequence). The V gene lost 1 base and the J gene lost 3 bases, with 7 bases spanning the gap. CDR3 length: 13 residues. The CDR3 DNA follows: TGTGCCAGCAGCTTGACGGTGGACACTGAAGCTTTCTTT. Protein sequence: CASSLTVDTEAFF.

The chain recombines TRBV11-2 with TRBJ2-3; the D is unclear. In germline, CDR1 is SGHAT, CDR2 FQNNGV. The CDR3 is 14 residues long. V shed 6 bases and J shed 7 bases, with 17 bases lying between them. CDR3 in DNA: TGTGCCAGCAGTGGGATCCTTTACGCCAATACGCAGTATTTT. Residues: CASSGILYANTQYF.

V gene TRBV5-5 combines with J gene TRBJ2-1, with D maybe TRBD2 (5 bases). The CDR3 contains 15 residues. Trimming pared 1 base from V and 0 bases from J, leaving 8 bases between. Germline assignment: CDR1 SGHKS and CDR2 YYEKEE (reference sequence). This CDR3 reads CASSLQGSSYNEQFF. The CDR3 coding sequence is TGTGCCAGCAGCTTGCAAGGGAGCTCCTACAATGAGCAGTTCTTC.

This clone was observed many times. Other DNA sequences within the sample encode an identical CDR3. This chain links TRBV6-5 with TRBJ2-7; possibly TRBD1 for D (5 bases). The germline V gene encodes CDR1 MNHEY and CDR2 SVGAGI. V shed 4 bases and J shed 4 bases, with 11 bases lying between them. This CDR3 spans 13 amino acids. Here the CDR3 DNA reads TGTGCCAGCAGTTCACCTGCAGGGTACGAGCAGTACTTC. Translated, it gives CASSSPAGYEQYF.